The 26 T cell receptor beta chains below were found in one sample sequenced in a study of T cell responses to AZD1222 COVID-19 vaccine. Sequencing was performed with immunoSEQ multiplex PCR; in TCRdb, only in-frame clones are kept and a portion is missing. Here the sample spans under 150,000 clones, approximately 94% being singletons. The starting material was peripheral blood, obtained on day 0 of AZD1222 vaccination. All receptors come from an adult in good health.

The chain combines TRBV14 with TRBJ1-1; D gene unclear. V lost 0 bases and J lost 0, with 11 bases in between. The CDR3 runs 16 residues. From germline, CDR1 is SGHDN and CDR2 FVKESK. CDR3 in amino acids: CASSQDQGLMNTEAFF. The CDR3 DNA follows: TGTGCCAGCAGCCAAGATCAAGGCCTGATGAACACTGAAGCTTTCTTT.

This chain links TRBV28 with TRBJ1-3; D remains unclear. Germline V gene data show CDR1 as MDHEN and CDR2 as SYDVKM. The CDR3 is 12 amino acids. With 7 bases removed from V and 4 bases from J, the gap between germline ends came to 8 bases. The CDR3 DNA is TGTGCCAGCACCGGACTGGGAAACACCATATATTTT. Its translation is CASTGLGNTIYF. Drawing the rest from reference TRBV28 and TRBJ1-3, the complete variable domain is DVKVTQSSRYLVKRTGEKVFLECVQDMDHENMFWYRQDPGLGLRLIYFSYDVKMKEKGDIPEGYSVSREKKERFSLILESASTNQTSMYLCASTGLGNTIYFGEGSWLTVV.

The chain carries TRBV3-1 (or the pseudogene TRBV3-2) and TRBJ2-7, with D possibly being TRBD1 (5 bases). The germline gives CDR1 LGHDT, CDR2 YNNKEL (reference sequence). The CDR3 has 14 residues. V lost 5 bases to trimming and J lost 4 bases, with 15 bases between them. The CDR3 here is CASSERGVSYEQYF. The CDR3 DNA reads as TGTGCCAGCAGCGAAAGGGGCGTTAGTTACGAGCAGTACTTC.

The CDR3 coding sequence is TGTGCCAGCAGCTTGGGCGCGGGGGCGGGTCAGCCCCAGCATTTT. Protein sequence: CASSLGAGAGQPQHF. The chain carries TRBV5-6 and TRBJ1-5; D possibly corresponds to TRBD1 (6 bases). V was clipped by 0 bases and J by 6 bases, with 13 bases between them. This CDR3 is 15 amino acids long. Germline V gene lookup returns CDR1 SGHDT and CDR2 YYEEEE.

The J gene is TRBJ1-3, the V gene TRBV28, with TRBD1 as a possible D gene (5 bases). Looked up from germline, CDR1 is MDHEN and CDR2 is SYDVKM. This CDR3 region has 15 residues. V lost 3 bases and J 4 bases, leaving 13 bases between the germline ends. The CDR3 is CASSFEGAKGNTIYF. The CDR3 DNA is TGTGCCAGCAGTTTTGAAGGGGCGAAGGGAAACACCATATATTTT. The full variable domain, rest sourced from reference TRBV28 and TRBJ1-3, is DVKVTQSSRYLVKRTGEKVFLECVQDMDHENMFWYRQDPGLGLRLIYFSYDVKMKEKGDIPEGYSVSREKKERFSLILESASTNQTSMYLCASSFEGAKGNTIYFGEGSWLTVV.

The chain combines TRBV5-1 with TRBJ2-2, with 10 bases fitting TRBD1. The CDR3 is made up of 15 amino acids. The junction had 1 base not matched to a gene; V was cut back by 0 bases and J by 5 bases. Germline CDR1 SGHRS, CDR2 YFSETQ. The CDR3 sequence is CASSLGQGATGELFF. CDR3 DNA sequence: TGCGCCAGCAGCTTGGGACAGGGGGCAACCGGGGAGCTGTTTTTT.

V usage is TRBV28 and J usage is TRBJ1-1; 8 nucleotides match TRBD1. Germline V lookup: CDR1 MDHEN, CDR2 SYDVKM. This CDR3 has 13 amino acids. Unmatched junction bases numbered 6, after V lost 5 bases and J lost 7 bases. The CDR3 loop is CASSQQGGIEAFF. The CDR3 nucleotides read TGTGCCAGCAGTCAACAGGGGGGCATTGAAGCTTTCTTT.

The rearrangement links TRBV5-6 to TRBJ2-1, with 8 bases aligning to TRBD1. The germline gives CDR1 SGHDT, CDR2 YYEEEE. J was trimmed by 2 bases and V by 3 bases; bases with no gene match: 4. CDR3 length equals 15 residues. CDR3 region: CASSSDRGPYNEQFF. The CDR3 DNA follows: TGTGCCAGCAGCTCAGACAGGGGACCCTACAATGAGCAGTTCTTC.

This clone was counted a single time. The chain carries TRBV19 and TRBJ2-2; D is unresolved. The CDR3 contains 14 residues. CDR1 and CDR2 from the germline V gene are LNHDA and SQIVND (reference sequence). V was clipped by 8 bases and J by 3 bases, with 13 bases between them. The chain's CDR3 is CASHPWADTGELFF. CDR3 coding DNA: TGTGCCAGTCACCCCTGGGCGGACACCGGGGAGCTGTTTTTT.

This clone was observed once. The chain carries TRBV3-1 (or the pseudogene TRBV3-2) and TRBJ2-7; TRBD2 is a possible D gene (6 bases). The V and J ends lost 2 bases and 6 bases respectively, with 8 bases between them. There are 12 residues in the CDR3. Germline CDR1 LGHDT, CDR2 YNNKEL (reference sequence). CDR3 DNA sequence: TGTGCCAGCAGCCAAAGGACTACCGAGCAGTACTTC. This encodes CASSQRTTEQYF.

This clone came up once. V and J are TRBV19 and TRBJ2-2; D is ambiguous. V dropped 7 bases and J dropped 1 base, with 7 bases sitting between them. Per germline, CDR1 LNHDA and CDR2 SQIVND (reference sequence). The CDR3 totals 13 residues. Here the CDR3 reads CASIERNTGELFF. In nucleotides, the CDR3 is TGTGCCAGTATTGAGCGGAACACCGGGGAGCTGTTTTTT.

J is TRBJ1-5 and V is TRBV2, with TRBD1 as a possible D gene (6 bases). This CDR3 spans 14 amino acids. V was trimmed by 5 bases and J by 3 bases, leaving 11 bases between them. Germline lookup yields CDR1 SNHLY and CDR2 FYNNEI. CDR3 residues: CASSQRQVNQPQHF. CDR3 DNA sequence: TGTGCCAGCAGTCAACGACAGGTCAATCAGCCCCAGCATTTT. Filled out from reference TRBV2 and TRBJ1-5, the complete variable domain reads EPEVTQTPSHQVTQMGQEVILRCVPISNHLYFYWYRQILGQKVEFLVSFYNNEISEKSEIFDDQFSVERPDGSNFTLKIRSTKLEDSAMYFCASSQRQVNQPQHFGDGTRLSIL.

The chain joins TRBV4-3 to TRBJ1-4, with TRBD1 matching over 10 bases. CDR1 LGHNA and CDR2 YSLEER come from the germline V gene. This CDR3 has 15 amino acids. With 1 base clipped from V and 11 bases from J, the junction kept 7 bases outside the gene matches. This CDR3 is CASSQGTGGQAKLFF. The CDR3 DNA reads TGCGCCAGCAGCCAAGGGACAGGGGGTCAGGCTAAACTGTTTTTT.

The chain is built from TRBV27 and TRBJ1-6, with unresolved D. This CDR3 region has 14 residues. V gave up 0 bases and J gave up 6 bases, with 6 bases separating them. The germline CDR1 and CDR2 sequences are MNHEY and SMNVEV (reference sequence). CDR3 in amino acids: CASSLSSPNSPLHF. CDR3 nucleotides: TGTGCCAGCAGTTTATCCAGCCCTAATTCACCCCTCCACTTT.

This chain links TRBV29-1 with TRBJ2-5; possibly TRBD1 or TRBD2 for D (5 bases each). V was pared by 8 bases and J by 5 bases, with 24 bases between. Germline CDR1 is SQVTM and CDR2 is ANQGSEA. The CDR3 covers 15 residues. CDR3 residues: CSLRGPESGSETQYF. For the CDR3, the DNA is TGCAGCCTGAGGGGACCCGAATCTGGGAGCGAGACCCAGTACTTC.

The chain couples TRBV6-6 to TRBJ2-3; 12 nucleotides agree with TRBD2. Looked up from germline, CDR1 is MNHNY and CDR2 is SVGAGI (reference sequence). The CDR3 extends over 15 amino acids. V was pared by 5 bases and J by 4 bases, with 4 bases of the junction left unmatched. Written as DNA, the CDR3 is TGTGCCAGCAGTCGACTAGCGGGAGTCGCAGATACGCAGTATTTT. This encodes CASSRLAGVADTQYF.

The chain carries TRBV7-2 and TRBJ2-3; D is possibly TRBD2 (5 bases). CDR1 and CDR2 (germline): SGHTA, FQGNSA. Trimming took 5 bases from V and 6 from J, leaving 18 bases between them. CDR3 length equals 15 residues. CDR3 in amino acids: CASSQALPGVDTQYF. Written as DNA, the CDR3 is TGTGCCAGCAGCCAAGCACTTCCCGGGGTGGATACGCAGTATTTT.

The chain couples TRBV13 to TRBJ2-3; 12 bases are shared with TRBD1. In germline, CDR1 is PRHDT, CDR2 FYEKMQ (reference sequence). The CDR3 runs to 17 residues. V was pared by 4 bases and J by 5 bases, with 10 bases of the junction left unmatched. The CDR3 spells CASSSAGGQGALDTQYF. The CDR3 DNA sequence: TGTGCCAGCAGCTCGGCGGGGGGACAGGGGGCTTTAGATACGCAGTATTTT.

The V call is TRBV6-5, the J call TRBJ1-1, with 9 bases matching TRBD1. Germline V gene lookup returns CDR1 MNHEY and CDR2 SVGAGI. V was pared by 6 bases and J by 7 bases, with 6 bases of the junction left unmatched. This CDR3 is built from 13 residues. The CDR3 DNA reads as TGTGCCAGCAGCGTGGGACAGGGCTTTGAAGCTTTCTTT. It specifies CASSVGQGFEAFF.

As to this clone: Germline and junction disagree at one end, which may indicate a read error. The chain couples TRBV7-2 to TRBJ1-5, with unresolved D. Germline V gives CDR1 SGHTA, CDR2 FQGNSA. The CDR3 spans 13 residues. CDR3 coding DNA: TGTGCCAGCAGCGTAGCTTGGGGTCAGCCCCAGCATTTT. Translated: CASSVAWGQPQHF. The whole variable domain, remainder taken from reference TRBV7-2 and TRBJ1-5, is GAGVSQSPSNKVTEKGKDVELRCDPISGHTALYWYRQSLGQGLEFLIYFQGNSAPDKSGLPSDRFSAERTGGSVSTLTIQRTQQEDSAVYLCASSVAWGQPQHFGDGTRLSIL.

V gene TRBV4-1 combines with J gene TRBJ2-7, with D perhaps matching TRBD2 (5 bases). V was pared by 3 bases and J by 6 bases, with 9 bases between. CDR3 length: 12 residues. Germline values: CDR1 MGHRA, CDR2 YSYEKL. The CDR3 bases are TGCGCCAGCAGCCAGACCGGAGGCGAGCAGTACTTC. Its translation: CASSQTGGEQYF.

This clone was counted a single time. V usage is TRBV24-1 and J usage is TRBJ2-1; 11 bases align to TRBD2. This CDR3 has 16 amino acids. Per germline, CDR1 KGHDR and CDR2 SFDVKD. V lost 4 bases, J lost 7 bases, and 8 bases stayed unmatched. The DNA for the CDR3 is TGTGCCACCAGTGACCCCTTTAGCGGGAGGGCGAATGAGCAGTTCTTC. Its protein is CATSDPFSGRANEQFF.

The chain is built from TRBV3-1 (or the pseudogene TRBV3-2) and TRBJ2-1; no clear D. The CDR3 spans 13 residues. V was pared by 3 bases and J by 3 bases, with 6 bases between. CDR1 is LGHDT and CDR2 is YNNKEL in the germline V gene (reference sequence). In DNA, the CDR3 is TGTGCCAGCAGCCAGGGAATCTACAATGAGCAGTTCTTC. Amino acids: CASSQGIYNEQFF.

There are a few counts of this clone. A junction boundary mismatches the germline segment, possibly from a read error. This chain joins TRBV18 and TRBJ2-1; D remains ambiguous. The germline CDR1 and CDR2 sequences are KGHSH and LQKENI. The CDR3 has 12 amino acids. In nucleotides, the CDR3 is TGTGCCAGCTCACCACGGAATAAAGAGCAATTCTTC. Amino acids: CASSPRNKEQFF.

The J gene is TRBJ1-5, the V gene TRBV24-1; D remains unclear. Trimming removed 4 bases at V and 9 bases at J, with 9 bases between. The CDR3 length is 12 residues. Germline values: CDR1 KGHDR, CDR2 SFDVKD. The CDR3 spells CATSDTAGPQHF. Here the CDR3 DNA reads TGTGCCACCAGTGACACTGCAGGGCCCCAGCATTTT.

The rearrangement joins TRBV28 to TRBJ1-2; the match to TRBD1 covers 7 bases. With V trimmed by 7 bases and J by 1 base, 9 bases remained unmatched. In germline, CDR1 is MDHEN, CDR2 SYDVKM. This CDR3 region has 15 residues. The CDR3 nucleotides read TGTGCCAGCACCTCCGGGACAGACTATAACTATGGCTACACCTTC. This sequence encodes CASTSGTDYNYGYTF.